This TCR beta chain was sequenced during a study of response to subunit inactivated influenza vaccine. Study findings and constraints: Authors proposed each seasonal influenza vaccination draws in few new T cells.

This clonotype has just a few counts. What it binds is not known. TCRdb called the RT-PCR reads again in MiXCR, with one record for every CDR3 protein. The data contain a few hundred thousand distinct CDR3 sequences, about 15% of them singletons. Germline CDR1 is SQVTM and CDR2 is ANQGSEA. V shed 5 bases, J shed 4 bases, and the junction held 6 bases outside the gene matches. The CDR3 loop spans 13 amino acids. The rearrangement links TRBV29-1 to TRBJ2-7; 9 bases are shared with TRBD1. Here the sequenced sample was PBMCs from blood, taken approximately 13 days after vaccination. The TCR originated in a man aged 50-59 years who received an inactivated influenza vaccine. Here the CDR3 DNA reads TGCAGCGTTACCGGGACAGGGACTTACGAGCAGTACTTC. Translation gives CSVTGTGTYEQYF.